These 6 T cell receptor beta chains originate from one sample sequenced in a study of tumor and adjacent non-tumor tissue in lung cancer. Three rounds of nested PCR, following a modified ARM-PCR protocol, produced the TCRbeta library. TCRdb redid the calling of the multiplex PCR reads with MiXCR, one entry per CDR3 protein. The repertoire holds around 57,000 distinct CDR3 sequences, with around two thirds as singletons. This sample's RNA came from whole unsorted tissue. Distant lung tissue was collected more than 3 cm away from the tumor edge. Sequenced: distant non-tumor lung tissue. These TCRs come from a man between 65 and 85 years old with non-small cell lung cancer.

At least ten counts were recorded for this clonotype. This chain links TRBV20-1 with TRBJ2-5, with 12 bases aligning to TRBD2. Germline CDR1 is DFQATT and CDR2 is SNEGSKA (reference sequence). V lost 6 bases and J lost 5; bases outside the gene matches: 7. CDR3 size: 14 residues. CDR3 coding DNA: TGCAGTGCGGCTAGCGGGAGGGAGTGGGAGACCCAGTACTTC. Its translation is CSAASGREWETQYF.

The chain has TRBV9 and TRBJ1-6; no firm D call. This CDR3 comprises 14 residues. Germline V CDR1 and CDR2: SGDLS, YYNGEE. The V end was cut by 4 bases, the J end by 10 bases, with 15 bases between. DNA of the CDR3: TGTGCCAGCAGCACGGGCTTCTTAGGGTCACCCCTCCACTTT. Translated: CASSTGFLGSPLHF.

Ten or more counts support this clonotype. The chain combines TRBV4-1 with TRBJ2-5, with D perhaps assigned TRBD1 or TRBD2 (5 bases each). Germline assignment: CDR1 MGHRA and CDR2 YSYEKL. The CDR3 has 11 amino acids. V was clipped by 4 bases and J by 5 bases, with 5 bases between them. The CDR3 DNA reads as TGCGCCAGCAGCCGGGGGGAGACCCAGTACTTC. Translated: CASSRGETQYF.

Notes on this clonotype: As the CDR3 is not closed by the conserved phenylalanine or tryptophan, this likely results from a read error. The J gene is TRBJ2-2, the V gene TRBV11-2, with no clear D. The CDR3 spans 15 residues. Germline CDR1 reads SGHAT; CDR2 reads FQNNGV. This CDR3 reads CASSSSWVNTGELFS. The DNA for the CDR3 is TGTGCCAGCAGCTCCTCATGGGTGAACACGGGGGAGCTGTTTTCT.

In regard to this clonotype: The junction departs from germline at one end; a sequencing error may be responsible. CDR3 coding DNA: TGTGCCAGCAGCTCCCGGGGTGGTAACCCTGGGGCCAACATCCTGACTTTC. Residues: CASSSRGGNPGANILTF. The genes are TRBV11-2 and TRBJ2-6, with D possibly being TRBD1 or TRBD2 (5 bases each). Germline V gives CDR1 SGHAT, CDR2 FQNNGV. This CDR3 spans 17 amino acids. The full variable domain, with the rest looked up from reference TRBV11-2 and TRBJ2-6, is EAGVAQSPRYKIIEKRQSVAFWCNPISGHATLYWYQQILGQGPKLLIQFQNNGVVDDSQLPKDRFSAERLKGVDSTLKIQPAKLEDSAVYLCASSSRGGNPGANILTFGAGSRLTVL.

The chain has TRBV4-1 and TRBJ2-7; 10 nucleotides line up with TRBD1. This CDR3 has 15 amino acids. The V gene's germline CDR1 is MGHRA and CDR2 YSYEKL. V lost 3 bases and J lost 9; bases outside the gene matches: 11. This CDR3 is CASSQAGTGANMQYF. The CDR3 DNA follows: TGCGCCAGCAGCCAGGCCGGGACAGGGGCCAACATGCAGTACTTC.